These T cell receptor beta chains were read from a single sample in a study of blood T cell repertoires in COVID-19. TCRdb keeps only in-frame clones here, not all; method: immunoSEQ multiplex PCR. The top ten clones hold under 2% of a sample with 110,000 or so clones, 81% of them seen once. Sequences were obtained from peripheral blood. These receptors came from a man aged 45-60 years with acute or convalescent COVID-19. Each CDR3 is given with its conserved first and last residue. The order of the fields is clone size, V gene, D gene, J gene, CDR3 protein, CDR3 DNA. The D gene is left open where the match is weak. Only part of the rows carry a size: once, few, many, or a class if the clone is expanded.

NA,TRBV11-2,TRBD1,TRBJ2-7,CASTPTGYTYEQYF,TGTGCCAGCACCCCGACAGGGTACACCTACGAGCAGTACTTC
NA,TRBV6-1,NA,TRBJ1-6,CASSETRGLPASPLHF,TGTGCCAGCAGTGAAACCAGGGGTTTGCCGGCTTCACCCCTCCACTTT
NA,TRBV28,NA,TRBJ1-2,CASGGNYGYTF,TGTGCCAGCGGGGGGAACTATGGCTACACCTTC
once,TRBV12-3/TRBV12-4,NA,TRBJ2-7,CASSPRDSYEQYF,TGTGCCAGCAGTCCTCGCGACAGCTACGAGCAGTACTTC
few,TRBV12-3/TRBV12-4,NA,TRBJ1-4,CASKQGANEKLFF,TGTGCCAGCAAACAAGGGGCTAATGAAAAACTGTTTTTT
NA,TRBV18,NA,TRBJ1-3,CASSPVAVSGNTIYF,TGTGCCAGCTCACCAGTTGCAGTCTCTGGAAACACCATATATTTT
NA,TRBV4-1,NA,TRBJ1-4,CASSQGFGATNEKLFF,TGCGCCAGCAGCCAAGGATTCGGTGCAACTAATGAAAAACTGTTTTTT
once,TRBV9,TRBD2,TRBJ2-3,CASSVTSGGAEDTQYF,TGTGCCAGCAGCGTTACTAGCGGGGGGGCCGAAGATACGCAGTATTTT
NA,TRBV9,TRBD1,TRBJ1-1,CASSPGTGGANTEAFF,TGTGCCAGCAGCCCAGGGACAGGGGGGGCAAACACTGAAGCTTTCTTT
NA,TRBV19,NA,TRBJ1-1,CASSILQANTEAFF,TGTGCCAGTAGTATCCTACAGGCGAACACTGAAGCTTTCTTT
NA,TRBV2,NA,TRBJ1-5,CASTLTDSQNQPQHF,TGTGCCAGCACCCTCACGGACAGCCAGAATCAGCCCCAGCATTTT
NA,TRBV2,NA,TRBJ2-2,CASSVWGLNTGELFF,TGTGCCAGCAGTGTTTGGGGGCTGAACACCGGGGAGCTGTTTTTT
NA,TRBV19,TRBD1,TRBJ2-3,CASSARRTGGLADTQYF,TGTGCCAGTAGTGCCAGAAGGACAGGGGGTCTCGCAGATACGCAGTATTTT
NA,TRBV6-7,NA,TRBJ2-3,CASSYRSTQYF,TGTGCCAGCAGTTACCGGTCTACGCAGTATTTT
NA,TRBV24-1,TRBD1,TRBJ1-2,CATQDRASYGYTF,TGTGCCACCCAGGACAGGGCCTCCTATGGCTACACCTTC
NA,TRBV2,TRBD2,TRBJ2-3,CASGGGGGTDTQYF,TGTGCCAGCGGAGGTGGCGGGGGTACAGATACGCAGTATTTT
NA,TRBV10-3,NA,TRBJ2-7,CAISDVRQVVNEQYF,TGTGCCATCAGTGACGTGCGACAGGTAGTCAACGAGCAGTACTTC
NA,TRBV7-3,NA,TRBJ1-1,CASSLKRNTEAFF,TGTGCCAGCAGTCTTAAGAGGAACACTGAAGCTTTCTTT
NA,TRBV5-5,TRBD1,TRBJ2-7,CASSGGQGKGEQYF,TGTGCCAGCAGCGGGGGACAGGGGAAGGGCGAGCAGTACTTC
NA,TRBV9,NA,TRBJ2-2,CASSFKGGRTGELFF,TGTGCCAGCAGTTTTAAGGGGGGGCGAACCGGGGAGCTGTTTTTT
NA,TRBV9,TRBD1,TRBJ1-2,CASSRTGTGGDGYTF,TGTGCCAGCAGCCGGACCGGGACAGGGGGCGATGGCTACACCTTC
NA,TRBV11-2,NA,TRBJ1-1,CASSLVNGGTEAFF,TGTGCCAGCAGCTTAGTAAACGGGGGGACTGAAGCTTTCTTT
few,TRBV25-1,NA,TRBJ1-4,CASSELGGGEKLFF,TGTGCCAGCAGTGAATTGGGGGGAGGTGAAAAACTGTTTTTT
NA,TRBV24-1,TRBD1,TRBJ2-1,CATSDQRQGSSYNEQFF,TGTGCCACCAGTGACCAGCGACAGGGGAGTTCCTACAATGAGCAGTTCTTC
NA,TRBV6-6,TRBD1,TRBJ1-1,CASSYEDRVRAFF,TGTGCCAGCAGTTACGAGGACAGGGTGCGAGCTTTCTTT
once,TRBV19,TRBD2,TRBJ2-5,CASSKNSGGDQETQYF,TGTGCCAGTAGTAAAAATAGCGGGGGGGACCAAGAGACCCAGTACTTC
NA,TRBV28,NA,TRBJ1-3,CASSLEATGNTIYF,TGTGCCAGCAGTTTGGAAGCGACTGGAAACACCATATATTTT
NA,TRBV10-3,NA,TRBJ1-2,CAISESGQNYGYTF,TGTGCCATCAGTGAGTCGGGGCAGAACTATGGCTACACCTTC
NA,TRBV5-1,NA,TRBJ1-2,CASSLSGGAGGYTF,TGCGCCAGCAGCTTGTCGGGGGGCGCGGGTGGCTACACCTTC
NA,TRBV9,NA,TRBJ2-1,CASSVAGGTYNEQFF,TGTGCCAGCAGCGTAGCCGGGGGAACCTACAATGAGCAGTTCTTC
NA,TRBV11-3,TRBD1,TRBJ2-1,CASSARLGTASYNEQFF,TGTGCCAGCAGCGCGCGCCTCGGGACAGCTTCCTACAATGAGCAGTTCTTC
NA,TRBV5-1,NA,TRBJ1-4,CASSLTGFNEKLFF,TGCGCCAGCAGCCTCACAGGGTTTAATGAAAAACTGTTTTTT
NA,TRBV15,NA,TRBJ1-1,CATSRVGGEAFF,TGTGCCACCAGCAGAGTGGGGGGTGAAGCTTTCTTT
NA,TRBV19,TRBD1,TRBJ1-1,CATLTGAMNTEAFF,TGTGCCACCTTAACAGGGGCTATGAACACTGAAGCTTTCTTT
NA,TRBV7-2,NA,TRBJ2-4,CASSQAGTKNIQYF,TGTGCCAGCAGCCAAGCGGGCACCAAAAACATTCAGTACTTC